The 31 T cell receptor beta chains in this list originate from one sample, sequenced in a study of blood T cell repertoires in COVID-19. Assay: immunoSEQ multiplex PCR; the TCRdb copy retains only in-frame clones and omits some. This table holds some 94,000 clones, around 72% found once. The sample consisted of peripheral blood. All receptors come from a woman between 55 and 75 years old in a cohort sampled during active or convalescent COVID-19.

The chain combines TRBV4-1 with TRBJ2-3; D is perhaps TRBD1 (6 bases). V lost 0 bases, J lost 5 bases, and 9 bases lay in between. Germline V gene sequence: CDR1 MGHRA, CDR2 YSYEKL. This CDR3 contains 14 residues. This chain's CDR3 is CASSQDPQGDTQYF. In nucleotides, the CDR3 is TGCGCCAGCAGCCAAGACCCACAGGGAGATACGCAGTATTTT.

V gene TRBV28 combines with J gene TRBJ2-3; 16 bases are shared with TRBD2. There are 17 residues in the CDR3. Per germline, CDR1 MDHEN and CDR2 SYDVKM. V lost 4 bases and J lost 0; bases outside the gene matches: 1. The CDR3: CASSSGLAGGSTDTQYF. The CDR3 DNA is TGTGCCAGCAGTTCGGGACTAGCGGGGGGGAGCACAGATACGCAGTATTTT.

In this sample, this clone turned up a few times. The chain links TRBV6-4 to TRBJ1-2, with 7 bases fitting TRBD1. V shed 6 bases, J shed 10 bases, and the junction held 11 bases outside the gene matches. CDR3 length equals 13 residues. Per germline, CDR1 MRHNA and CDR2 SNTAGT. The CDR3 sequence: CASRPDRVAAYTF. CDR3 coding DNA: TGTGCCAGCAGACCTGACAGGGTCGCGGCCTACACCTTC.

A few counts support this clone. V is TRBV5-1 and J is TRBJ2-1; tentatively, D is TRBD1 (6 bases). V was pared by 0 bases and J by 7 bases, with 8 bases between. The CDR3 length is 13 residues. Germline CDR1 is SGHRS and CDR2 is YFSETQ. The CDR3 reads CASSLGTVNEQFF. The CDR3 nucleotides read TGCGCCAGCAGCTTGGGGACAGTTAATGAGCAGTTCTTC.

The chain links TRBV29-1 to TRBJ2-1; 8 bases are shared with TRBD2. Trimming removed 4 bases from V and 3 bases from J; junction bases left unmatched: 8. The CDR3 runs 15 residues. Germline V gives CDR1 SQVTM, CDR2 ANQGSEA. The CDR3 protein is CSVAIAGGYYNEQFF. CDR3 DNA: TGCAGCGTTGCTATCGCGGGGGGATACTACAATGAGCAGTTCTTC.

This clone was picked up one time. V is TRBV6-5 and J is TRBJ1-4; 8 bases map to TRBD1. V gave up 6 bases and J gave up 8 bases; unmatched junction bases: 11. Germline values: CDR1 MNHEY, CDR2 SVGAGI. The CDR3 has 15 amino acids. CDR3 coding DNA: TGTGCCAGCAGCCCACAGACAGGGGTCGGGGAAAAACTGTTTTTT. Translating gives CASSPQTGVGEKLFF.

The chain couples TRBV11-2 to TRBJ1-5; TRBD1 is a possible D gene (6 bases). The CDR3 sequence is 13 residues long. Trimming removed 5 bases at V and 6 bases at J, with 11 bases between. CDR1 is SGHAT and CDR2 is FQNNGV in the germline V gene. In DNA, the CDR3 is TGTGCCAGCAGCCCAGGGGCAGGTCAGCCCCAGCATTTT. Protein: CASSPGAGQPQHF.

The chain has TRBV11-2 and TRBJ2-4; 8 bases agree with TRBD2. Trimming removed 2 bases from V and 8 bases from J; junction bases left unmatched: 17. Looked up from germline, CDR1 is SGHAT and CDR2 is FQNNGV. The CDR3 covers 18 residues. The CDR3 loop is CASSLIAGTLGDWDIQYF. CDR3 nucleotides: TGTGCCAGCAGCTTAATAGCGGGGACCCTCGGGGATTGGGACATTCAGTACTTC.

This chain joins TRBV7-8 and TRBJ2-7; D perhaps matches TRBD2 (5 bases). V lost 3 bases and J 3 bases, leaving 15 bases between the germline ends. The germline gives CDR1 SGHVS, CDR2 FQNEAQ. This CDR3 has 15 residues. CDR3 amino acids: CASSFHRGPLYEQYF. The CDR3 nucleotides read TGTGCCAGCAGCTTCCATAGAGGGCCTCTCTACGAGCAGTACTTC.

The chain recombines TRBV5-1 with TRBJ2-3; no clear D gene. Trimming removed 5 bases from V and 0 bases from J, with 7 bases in between. The germline V gene has CDR1 SGHRS and CDR2 YFSETQ. This CDR3 spans 13 amino acids. Here the CDR3 DNA reads TGCGCCAGCAGTTCCGGGAGCACAGATACGCAGTATTTT. It is translated as CASSSGSTDTQYF.

J is TRBJ2-2 and V is TRBV5-3; TRBD2 matches 9 bases. TRBV5-3 is identified as an open reading frame with a role that is uncertain. With 4 bases clipped from V and 6 bases from J, the junction kept 4 bases outside the gene matches. The CDR3 spans 14 residues. In DNA, the CDR3 is TGTGCCAGAAGCAGGGGACTAGCTGCCGGGGAGCTGTTTTTT. Encoded protein: CARSRGLAAGELFF.

The rearrangement joins TRBV2 to TRBJ1-5; 7 nucleotides match TRBD1. The CDR3 runs to 15 residues. V gave up 1 base and J gave up 2 bases; unmatched junction bases: 2. CDR1 and CDR2 (germline): SNHLY, FYNNEI. CDR3 amino acids: CASSEGGGGNQPQHF. DNA for the CDR3: TGTGCCAGCAGTGAAGGAGGGGGCGGCAATCAGCCCCAGCATTTT. The whole variable domain, remainder taken from reference TRBV2 and TRBJ1-5, is EPEVTQTPSHQVTQMGQEVILRCVPISNHLYFYWYRQILGQKVEFLVSFYNNEISEKSEIFDDQFSVERPDGSNFTLKIRSTKLEDSAMYFCASSEGGGGNQPQHFGDGTRLSIL.

This chain uses TRBV6-5 with TRBJ1-2; D not resolved. Germline V gene lookup returns CDR1 MNHEY and CDR2 SVGAGI. V lost 7 bases to trimming and J lost 2 bases, with 11 bases between them. This CDR3 contains 13 residues. CDR3 bases: TGTGCCAGCAAGGCCAGCGAAAACTATGGCTACACCTTC. Translating it yields CASKASENYGYTF.

The V and J genes are TRBV4-3 and TRBJ2-2, with D possibly TRBD2 on 6 matching bases. Trimming took off 3 bases at V and 3 bases at J, with 11 bases between the two ends. CDR3 length: 15 amino acids. Per the germline V gene, CDR1 is LGHNA and CDR2 is YSLEER. CDR3 in DNA: TGCGCCAGCAGCCAGCAAGGAGGGGACACCGGGGAGCTGTTTTTT. It is translated as CASSQQGGDTGELFF.

Details on this clone: A far more abundant clone sits one base away, making this likely a read error. The chain carries TRBV6-1 and TRBJ2-7; maybe TRBD2 (5 bases). This CDR3 has 14 amino acids. Deletions cut 3 bases from V and 5 bases from J, with 14 bases between. Germline V gene data show CDR1 as MNHNS and CDR2 as SASEGT. The CDR3 reads CASSEDGVRDEQYF. The CDR3 coding sequence is TGTGCCAGCAGTGAGGACGGGGTTAGGGACGAGCAGTACTTC.

This CDR3 is CASSQGAQETQYF. As DNA, the CDR3 is TGTGCCAGCAGCCAAGGGGCACAAGAGACCCAGTACTTC. This chain joins TRBV7-3 and TRBJ2-5, with D maybe TRBD1 (5 bases). Trimming pared 5 bases from V and 2 bases from J, leaving 9 bases between. Per the germline V gene, CDR1 is SGHTA and CDR2 is FQGTGA. The CDR3 totals 13 residues.

V gene TRBV30 combines with J gene TRBJ2-3; the D gene is possibly TRBD1 (5 bases). Germline V CDR1 and CDR2: GTSNPN, SVGIG (reference sequence). V lost 3 bases and J 10 bases, leaving 14 bases between the germline ends. This CDR3 spans 12 amino acids. CDR3 nucleotides: TGTGCCTGGAGCGCGACAGACGCCGCGCAGTATTTT. Translated, it gives CAWSATDAAQYF.

The chain recombines TRBV28 with TRBJ1-1; 8 nucleotides agree with TRBD1. Germline CDR1 MDHEN, CDR2 SYDVKM. V gave up 3 bases and J gave up 5 bases; unmatched junction bases: 11. This CDR3 spans 16 amino acids. The CDR3 loop reads CASSLLTGEGWTEAFF. The DNA for the CDR3 is TGTGCCAGCAGTTTGTTGACAGGGGAAGGGTGGACTGAAGCTTTCTTT.

CDR3 amino acids: CASSVGQGGGYEQYF. The CDR3 bases are TGTGCCAGCAGCGTAGGACAGGGAGGAGGCTACGAGCAGTACTTC. The chain uses TRBV9 and TRBJ2-7; tentatively, D is TRBD1 (7 bases). The germline V gene has CDR1 SGDLS and CDR2 YYNGEE. The CDR3 has 15 residues. With 0 bases removed from V and 3 bases from J, the gap between germline ends came to 13 bases. Using reference TRBV9 and TRBJ2-7 for the parts outside the CDR3, the full variable domain is DSGVTQTPKHLITATGQRVTLRCSPRSGDLSVYWYQQSLDQGLQFLIQYYNGEERAKGNILERFSAQQFPDLHSELNLSSLELGDSALYFCASSVGQGGGYEQYFGPGTRLTVT.

This chain links TRBV7-3 with TRBJ2-2, with D uncertain. This CDR3 contains 13 residues. Between the trimmed V and J ends, which lost 6 bases and 6 bases, there was a span of 11 bases. CDR1 is SGHTA and CDR2 is FQGTGA in the germline V gene. The CDR3 nucleotides read TGTGCCAGCAGGCCACATTCTTCCGGGGAGCTGTTTTTT. Its protein is CASRPHSSGELFF.

The chain couples TRBV7-9 to TRBJ2-3, with 7 positions matching TRBD2. J lost 1 base, V lost 7 bases, and 8 bases had no gene match. Germline CDR1 is SEHNR and CDR2 is FQNEAQ (reference sequence). There are 15 residues in the CDR3. CDR3 sequence reads: CASNPGLDRTDTQYF. CDR3 sequence (DNA): TGTGCCAGCAACCCCGGACTAGACCGCACAGATACGCAGTATTTT.

This chain connects TRBV6-2 or TRBV6-3 to TRBJ1-1, with a possible D match to TRBD1 (6 bases). From germline, CDR1 is MNHEY and CDR2 SVGEGT. Trimming pared 6 bases from V and 4 bases from J, leaving 21 bases between. There are 16 residues in the CDR3. The CDR3 coding sequence is TGTGCCAGCAGCCCCGGCACAGGGCGTGGGCCCACTGAAGCTTTCTTT. It codes for CASSPGTGRGPTEAFF.

V and J are TRBV7-9 and TRBJ1-3; 7 nucleotides match TRBD1. The germline gives CDR1 SEHNR, CDR2 FQNEAQ (reference sequence). Germline trimming cut 5 bases from V and 2 bases from J; bases unmatched to any gene: 3. The CDR3 sequence is 14 residues long. CDR3 protein: CASSRQGPGNTIYF. CDR3 sequence (DNA): TGTGCCAGCAGCCGACAGGGACCTGGAAACACCATATATTTT.

This clone was seen only a few times. This rearrangement joins TRBV30 to TRBJ2-7; 11 bases are a match to TRBD2. This CDR3 has 16 residues. Trimming cost V 2 bases and J 4 bases; bases outside gene matches: 10. Germline CDR1 GTSNPN, CDR2 SVGIG (reference sequence). The CDR3 DNA follows: TGTGCCTGGAGTTCGCCGGGGATAGCGGGGGGGTACGAGCAGTACTTC. Amino acids: CAWSSPGIAGGYEQYF. Variable domain in full (rest from reference TRBV30 and TRBJ2-7): SQTIHQWPATLVQPVGSPLSLECTVEGTSNPNLYWYRQAAGRGLQLLFYSVGIGQISSEVPQNLSASRPQDRQFILSSKKLLLSDSGFYLCAWSSPGIAGGYEQYFGPGTRLTVT.

The rearrangement links TRBV9 to TRBJ2-3, with 10 bases aligning to TRBD2. The ends lost 0 bases at V and 1 base at J; junction bases unmatched: 5. The CDR3 loop spans 17 amino acids. Germline V CDR1 and CDR2: SGDLS, YYNGEE. CDR3 sequence reads: CASSVGPLAGGTDTQYF. The CDR3 nucleotides read TGTGCCAGCAGCGTAGGCCCTCTAGCGGGGGGCACAGATACGCAGTATTTT.

The chain combines TRBV5-1 with TRBJ1-3; D might be TRBD1 (6 bases). Germline CDR1 SGHRS, CDR2 YFSETQ. CDR3 length: 14 amino acids. Trimming shortened V by 3 bases and J by 5 bases, and 12 bases separated the two germline ends. The CDR3 sequence is CASSSQGLRNTIYF. The CDR3 DNA reads as TGCGCCAGCAGCTCCCAGGGGCTCCGAAACACCATATATTTT.

This clone was detected only once. V is TRBV30 and J is TRBJ2-7; tentatively, D is TRBD1 (5 bases). The V gene lost 0 bases and the J gene lost 3 bases, with 6 bases spanning the gap. CDR1 is GTSNPN and CDR2 is SVGIG in the germline V gene (reference sequence). This CDR3 is 12 amino acids long. CDR3 region: CAWSVQVYEQYF. CDR3 DNA: TGTGCCTGGAGTGTACAGGTCTACGAGCAGTACTTC.

The chain uses TRBV19 and TRBJ1-5; D gene uncertain. Germline values: CDR1 LNHDA, CDR2 SQIVND (reference sequence). This CDR3 has 16 amino acids. Trimming left V 3 bases short and J 2 bases short, with 14 bases between. CDR3 bases: TGTGCCAGTAGTATGGGTGAGGGTCGTGGCAATCAGCCCCAGCATTTT. It translates to CASSMGEGRGNQPQHF.

Comments on this clone: Given a much more abundant clone one base away, this may be a read error. Other DNA sequences from this sample encode an identical CDR3 as well. The gene calls are TRBV3-1 (or the pseudogene TRBV3-2) and TRBJ2-3; perhaps TRBD1 as D (6 bases). This CDR3 region has 14 residues. Trimming removed 1 base at V and 4 bases at J, with 9 bases between. The germline CDR1 and CDR2 sequences are LGHDT and YNNKEL (reference sequence). The CDR3 nucleotides are TGTGCCAGCAGCCAAGGTGGGGGCGCAGATACGCAGTATTTT. Protein product: CASSQGGGADTQYF.

This rearrangement joins TRBV19 to TRBJ2-5; 8 bases match TRBD2. V dropped 2 bases and J dropped 5; count of bases not matched to a gene: 7. Germline values: CDR1 LNHDA, CDR2 SQIVND (reference sequence). The CDR3 covers 15 residues. The CDR3 bases are TGTGCCAGTAGTATACCGGGACTAGTTACCGAGACCCAGTACTTC. Translating it yields CASSIPGLVTETQYF.

This clone was found a few times. CDR3 residues: CASSPDLDSSYEQYF. CDR3 bases: TGCGCCAGCAGCCCTGATCTAGACAGTTCCTACGAGCAGTACTTC. V usage is TRBV5-1 and J usage is TRBJ2-7, with D possibly TRBD1 on 5 matching bases. V was cut by 4 bases and J by 1 base, with 15 bases left in between. This CDR3 has 15 residues. Germline CDR1 reads SGHRS; CDR2 reads YFSETQ.